The 26 T cell receptor beta chains reported below all come from one sample, sequenced in a study of blood T cell repertoires in COVID-19. TCRdb's copy holds only in-frame clones and misses some; the assay was immunoSEQ multiplex PCR. Counted here are 150,000 to 200,000 clones, 85% occurring once; the ten biggest clones make up 5.4%. Sample: peripheral blood. Receptors were obtained from a woman aged 45 to 65 with COVID-19, enrolled during active disease.

The rearrangement links TRBV2 to TRBJ2-2; D remains unclear. V was pared by 6 bases and J by 2 bases, with 4 bases between. This CDR3 spans 12 amino acids. The germline CDR1 and CDR2 sequences are SNHLY and FYNNEI. The CDR3 sequence is CASRLNTGELFF. CDR3 bases: TGTGCCAGCAGGTTAAACACCGGGGAGCTGTTTTTT. Full variable domain (remainder filled in from reference TRBV2 and TRBJ2-2): EPEVTQTPSHQVTQMGQEVILRCVPISNHLYFYWYRQILGQKVEFLVSFYNNEISEKSEIFDDQFSVERPDGSNFTLKIRSTKLEDSAMYFCASRLNTGELFFGEGSRLTVL.

The CDR3 spells CASSQQAGAENIQYF. CDR3 nucleotides: TGTGCCAGCAGCCAACAAGCGGGGGCCGAAAACATTCAGTACTTC. The chain recombines TRBV4-2 with TRBJ2-4; 8 bases fit TRBD2. V lost 2 bases to trimming and J lost 5 bases; unmatched junction nucleotides: 5. Germline V gene data show CDR1 as LGHNA and CDR2 as YNFKEQ. There are 15 residues in the CDR3.

V is TRBV14 and J is TRBJ2-3; the match to TRBD2 covers 15 bases. This CDR3 comprises 15 residues. The germline V gene encodes CDR1 SGHDN and CDR2 FVKESK. V lost 4 bases and J lost 10; bases outside the gene matches: 6. The CDR3 sequence is CASSRGLAGGNAQYF. The CDR3 DNA reads TGTGCCAGCAGCCGGGGACTAGCGGGGGGTAACGCGCAGTATTTT.

J is TRBJ2-7 and V is TRBV30; a possible D gene is TRBD2 (6 bases). V lost 8 bases, J lost 7 bases, and 18 bases lay in between. CDR1 and CDR2 (germline): GTSNPN, SVGIG (reference sequence). The CDR3 length is 12 residues. The CDR3 DNA sequence: TGTGCCGGGGGGAAGGCGGCCCGAGAGCAGTACTTC. Protein: CAGGKAAREQYF.

V and J are TRBV13 and TRBJ2-2; TRBD1 is a possible D gene (6 bases). There are 16 residues in the CDR3. V was clipped by 4 bases and J by 7 bases, with 19 bases between them. Germline CDR1 and CDR2: PRHDT and FYEKMQ (reference sequence). The CDR3 nucleotides are TGTGCCAGCAGCTCCAACAGGGTAATTAAGGACGGGGAGCTGTTTTTT. This codes for CASSSNRVIKDGELFF.

This chain uses TRBV7-2 with TRBJ1-5; D is undetermined. In germline, CDR1 is SGHTA, CDR2 FQGNSA. This CDR3 spans 13 amino acids. Trimming cost V 0 bases and J 4 bases, with 4 bases left between them. DNA of the CDR3: TGTGCCAGCAGCTTAGCGGAGAATCAGCCCCAGCATTTT. Translated, it gives CASSLAENQPQHF. Full variable domain (remainder filled in from reference TRBV7-2 and TRBJ1-5): GAGVSQSPSNKVTEKGKDVELRCDPISGHTALYWYRQSLGQGLEFLIYFQGNSAPDKSGLPSDRFSAERTGGSVSTLTIQRTQQEDSAVYLCASSLAENQPQHFGDGTRLSIL.

This chain's CDR3 is CASSLGLFTNTGELFF. CDR3 DNA: TGTGCCAGCAGCCTCGGACTTTTTACGAACACCGGGGAGCTGTTTTTT. The chain couples TRBV5-4 to TRBJ2-2, with D tentatively TRBD2 (5 bases). V was pared by 4 bases and J by 0 bases, with 13 bases between. From germline, CDR1 is SGHNT and CDR2 YYREEE (reference sequence). The CDR3 sequence is 16 residues long.

The genes are TRBV6-5 and TRBJ1-2; D remains ambiguous. This CDR3 region has 11 residues. V lost 8 bases and J 8 bases, leaving 12 bases between the germline ends. Germline lookup yields CDR1 MNHEY and CDR2 SVGAGI. The CDR3 DNA reads as TGTGCCAGCCATTCGGCCGGGGGCTACACCTTC. It yields the protein CASHSAGGYTF.

The V gene is TRBV6-5, the J gene TRBJ1-1, with D perhaps TRBD1 (6 bases). The CDR3 covers 13 residues. Trimming left V 5 bases short and J 5 bases short, with 12 bases between. Germline assignment: CDR1 MNHEY and CDR2 SVGAGI. The CDR3 loop reads CASSNTGLTEAFF. CDR3 in DNA: TGTGCCAGCAGTAATACAGGGTTGACTGAAGCTTTCTTT.

The chain carries TRBV28 and TRBJ1-5; D gene ambiguous. Trimming removed 3 bases from V and 2 bases from J, with 11 bases in between. The CDR3 is made up of 15 amino acids. The germline V gene has CDR1 MDHEN and CDR2 SYDVKM. The CDR3 DNA reads as TGTGCCAGCAGTTTGAGGCCGAGTGGCAATCAGCCCCAGCATTTT. It specifies CASSLRPSGNQPQHF.

The chain joins TRBV7-8 to TRBJ2-3, with 7 bases identical to TRBD2. Germline CDR1 and CDR2: SGHVS and FQNEAQ. The CDR3 loop spans 12 amino acids. The V segment lost 5 bases and the J segment 13 bases; nucleotides outside the gene matches: 9. The CDR3 reads CASSPEKRGEYF. CDR3 DNA: TGTGCCAGCAGCCCGGAGAAGCGGGGAGAGTATTTT.

Notes on this clone: The sample contains more than one DNA sequence encoding this CDR3. V is TRBV7-2 and J is TRBJ2-7; 8 bases line up with TRBD1. Germline loops: CDR1 SGHTA, CDR2 FQGNSA. The CDR3 is made up of 14 amino acids. J lost 3 bases, V lost 1 base, and 2 bases had no gene match. The CDR3 reads CASSLGTGSYEQYF. CDR3 in DNA: TGTGCCAGCAGCTTAGGGACAGGGAGCTACGAGCAGTACTTC.

This chain connects TRBV7-2 to TRBJ2-3; TRBD2 matches at 9 bases. V trimming: 1 base; J trimming: 0 bases; junction bases outside the gene matches: 2. From germline, CDR1 is SGHTA and CDR2 FQGNSA. CDR3 size: 16 residues. CDR3 sequence (DNA): TGTGCCAGCAGCTTAGTAGCGGGGGTTAGCACAGATACGCAGTATTTT. Translation gives CASSLVAGVSTDTQYF.

The sample holds a few counts of this clone. The gene calls are TRBV13 and TRBJ1-2, with D perhaps TRBD1 (5 bases). The CDR3 consists of 12 residues. Germline V gene sequence: CDR1 PRHDT, CDR2 FYEKMQ (reference sequence). The ends were cut back, 6 bases at V and 8 bases at J, with 13 bases in the middle. The CDR3 DNA is TGTGCCAGCAGTTCGCCGGGGGAGGGCTACACCTTC. As protein: CASSSPGEGYTF.

This CDR3 is CASSGRGALTSYNEQFF. The CDR3 DNA sequence: TGTGCCAGCAGTGGGCGGGGGGCCCTTACCTCCTACAATGAGCAGTTCTTC. The V call is TRBV6-1, the J call TRBJ2-1, with TRBD2 identical over 8 bases. The CDR3 contains 17 residues. J was trimmed by 0 bases and V by 4 bases; bases with no gene match: 8. CDR1 and CDR2 (germline): MNHNS, SASEGT.

This clone occurred a few times. The V call is TRBV7-6, the J call TRBJ2-1; D is ambiguous. This CDR3 has 15 amino acids. The V end lost 1 base, the J end lost 1 base, and 8 bases lay between the germline ends. Germline CDR1 and CDR2: SGHVS and FNYEAQ. The CDR3 coding sequence is TGTGCCAGCAGCTTAGAAGCGCCTTCCTACAATGAGCAGTTCTTC. Protein: CASSLEAPSYNEQFF.

V gene TRBV28 combines with J gene TRBJ2-3; TRBD1 agrees at 11 bases. Germline loops: CDR1 MDHEN, CDR2 SYDVKM. Losses at the gene ends were 5 bases for V and 3 bases for J; bases not matched to a gene: 1. The CDR3 has 14 amino acids. CDR3 DNA sequence: TGTGCCAGCAGTGGGACAGGGGGAACAGATACGCAGTATTTT. Translation gives CASSGTGGTDTQYF.

V and J are TRBV5-6 and TRBJ2-1; 7 bases map to TRBD2. The CDR3 extends over 14 amino acids. V was pared by 7 bases and J by 1 base, with 5 bases of the junction left unmatched. The germline gives CDR1 SGHDT, CDR2 YYEEEE. The CDR3 region is CASCWGGSYNEQFF. The CDR3 DNA reads TGTGCCAGCTGTTGGGGGGGTTCCTACAATGAGCAGTTCTTC.

V usage is TRBV6-5 and J usage is TRBJ1-2; TRBD1 agrees at 10 bases. CDR3 length: 14 residues. The germline CDR1 and CDR2 sequences are MNHEY and SVGAGI. The V gene end was trimmed by 6 bases and the J gene end by 5 bases; junction bases not matched to a gene: 6. The CDR3 is CASSRTGGPYGYTF. The CDR3, as DNA: TGTGCCAGCAGCAGGACAGGGGGTCCATATGGCTACACCTTC.

The chain has TRBV11-3 and TRBJ2-7; tentative D call: TRBD1 (5 bases). Per germline, CDR1 SGHNT and CDR2 YENEEA. CDR3 length: 13 residues. The V end was cut by 2 bases, the J end by 1 base, with 6 bases between. The CDR3 here is CASSLKGSYEQYF. The DNA for the CDR3 is TGTGCCAGCAGCTTAAAGGGGTCCTACGAGCAGTACTTC.

The table lists this clone with a few counts. V and J are TRBV19 and TRBJ1-5, with a possible D match to TRBD1 (5 bases). The germline V and J ends were trimmed by 6 bases and 3 bases, with 18 bases remaining between them. The V gene's germline CDR1 is LNHDA and CDR2 SQIVND (reference sequence). The CDR3 contains 16 residues. The CDR3 bases are TGTGCCAGTAGAGACCCGGGGGTCGGCAACAATCAGCCCCAGCATTTT. Protein sequence: CASRDPGVGNNQPQHF.

V and J are TRBV6-1 and TRBJ2-7; D not certain. This CDR3 comprises 13 residues. Germline V gives CDR1 MNHNS, CDR2 SASEGT. Trimming removed 3 bases from V and 3 bases from J, with 9 bases in between. The CDR3, as DNA: TGTGCCAGCAGTGATTGGTCCAGCTACGAGCAGTACTTC. Translated: CASSDWSSYEQYF.

The chain joins TRBV2 to TRBJ2-5, with 8 bases aligning to TRBD1. The V gene end was trimmed by 4 bases and the J gene end by 4 bases; junction bases not matched to a gene: 2. The germline gives CDR1 SNHLY, CDR2 FYNNEI. This CDR3 has 13 amino acids. CDR3 in DNA: TGTGCCAGCAGTGCGACAGGGGCAGAGACCCAGTACTTC. It specifies CASSATGAETQYF. The full variable domain, with the rest looked up from reference TRBV2 and TRBJ2-5, is EPEVTQTPSHQVTQMGQEVILRCVPISNHLYFYWYRQILGQKVEFLVSFYNNEISEKSEIFDDQFSVERPDGSNFTLKIRSTKLEDSAMYFCASSATGAETQYFGPGTRLLVL.

The chain couples TRBV29-1 to TRBJ1-2, with D perhaps matching TRBD1 (6 bases). CDR3 length: 13 residues. The germline gives CDR1 SQVTM, CDR2 ANQGSEA. The V end lost 3 bases, the J end lost 5 bases, and 13 bases lay between the germline ends. CDR3 bases: TGCAGCGTTGAGGACAGCGATTATTATGGCTACACCTTC. It codes for CSVEDSDYYGYTF.

The chain has TRBV10-3 and TRBJ2-7, with D maybe TRBD2 (5 bases). V dropped 6 bases and J dropped 0 bases, with 12 bases sitting between them. Looked up from germline, CDR1 is ENHRY and CDR2 is SYGVKD. The CDR3 runs 14 residues. The CDR3 DNA reads TGTGCCATCAGGAAAGCGGAGAGCTCCTACGAGCAGTACTTC. It codes for CAIRKAESSYEQYF.

The chain joins TRBV3-1 (or the pseudogene TRBV3-2) to TRBJ1-6, with D unclear. The ends were cut back, 1 base at V and 6 bases at J, with 16 bases in the middle. From germline, CDR1 is LGHDT and CDR2 YNNKEL (reference sequence). The CDR3 runs 17 residues. In DNA form, the CDR3 reads TGTGCCAGCAGCCAAGCCTCCTTCATGCGAACTAATTCACCCCTCCACTTT. This encodes CASSQASFMRTNSPLHF.